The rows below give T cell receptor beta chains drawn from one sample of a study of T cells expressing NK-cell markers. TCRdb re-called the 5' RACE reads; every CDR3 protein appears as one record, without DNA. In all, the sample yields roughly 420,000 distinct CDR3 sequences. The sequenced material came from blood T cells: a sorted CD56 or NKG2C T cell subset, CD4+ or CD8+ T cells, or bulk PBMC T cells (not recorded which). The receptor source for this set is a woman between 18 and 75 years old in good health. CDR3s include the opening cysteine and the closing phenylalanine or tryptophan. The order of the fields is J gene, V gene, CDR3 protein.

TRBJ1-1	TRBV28	CATLGGTEAFF
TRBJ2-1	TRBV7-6	CASSLVQGNNEQFF
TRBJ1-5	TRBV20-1	CSARGRWQGGQPQHF
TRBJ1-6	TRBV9	CASSVERAASFNSPLHF
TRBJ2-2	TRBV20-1	CSAIRDRANTGELFF
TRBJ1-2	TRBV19	CASRRDSLNYGYTF
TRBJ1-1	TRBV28	CASSFLLNTEAFF
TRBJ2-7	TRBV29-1	CSVERASTYEQYF
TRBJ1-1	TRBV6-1	CASNRDSSNTEAFF
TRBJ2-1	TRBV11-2	CASSFSRGNYNEQFF
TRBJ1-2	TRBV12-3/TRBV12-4	CASSLDTLYGYTF
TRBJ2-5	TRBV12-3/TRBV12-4	CASSLSSGVKETQYF
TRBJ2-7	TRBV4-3	CASSQYTGGLYEQYF
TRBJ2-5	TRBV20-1	CSARDPPGPRVYVTQYF
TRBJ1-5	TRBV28	CASSLRGYGNQPQHF
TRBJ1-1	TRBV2	CASRTGEGAEAFF
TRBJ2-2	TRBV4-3	CASSQDKGTGLAGKNGELFF
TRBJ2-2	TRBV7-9	CASSQSGPNTGELFF
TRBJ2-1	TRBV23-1	CASSLPPLYNEQFF
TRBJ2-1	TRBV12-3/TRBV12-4	CASTIAGTSKEQFF
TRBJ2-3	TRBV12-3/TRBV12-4	CASSQIRGARPDTQYF
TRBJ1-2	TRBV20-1	CSARVPAKGGVRGGYTF
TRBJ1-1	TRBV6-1	CASSPWGVSTEAFF
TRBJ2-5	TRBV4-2	CASSREPAPGGQETQYF
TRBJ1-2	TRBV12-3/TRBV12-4	CASSLGGPGYTF
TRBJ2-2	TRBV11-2	CATDNTGRTSGELFF
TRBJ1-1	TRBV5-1	CASRPGGQNTEAFF
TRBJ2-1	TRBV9	CASSENVETSGIYNEQFF
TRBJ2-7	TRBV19	CASSIQDRYYEQYF
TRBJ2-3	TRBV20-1	CSARQGNTDTQYF
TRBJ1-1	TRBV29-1	CSARTGMNTEAFF
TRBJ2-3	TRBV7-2	CASEQGITDTQYF
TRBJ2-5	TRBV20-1	CSAVRGGAFQETQYF
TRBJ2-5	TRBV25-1	CASSAPPGEGGYQETQYF
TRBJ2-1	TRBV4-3	CASSQGDGTYNEQFF
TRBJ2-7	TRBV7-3	CASSLTGLETDEQYF
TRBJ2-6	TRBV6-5	CASSYSRPASSGANVLTF
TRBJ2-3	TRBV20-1	CSGQRAGGIPSTDTQYF
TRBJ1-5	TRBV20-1	CSARDPQGNQPQHF
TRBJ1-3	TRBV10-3	CAITATPSLGNTIYF
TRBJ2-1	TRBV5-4	CASSLSDGKAPFF
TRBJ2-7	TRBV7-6	CASSFSGYSYEQYF
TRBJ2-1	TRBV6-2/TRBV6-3	CASRVQGVNEQFF
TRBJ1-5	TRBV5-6	CASSLWETGGQPQHF
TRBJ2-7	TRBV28	CASSLAGREQYF
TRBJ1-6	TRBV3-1	CASSPKESSYNSPLHF